This T cell receptor beta chain was captured in a study of T cells after yellow fever vaccination. On the study more broadly: SMART-Seq v4 Ultra Low Input prepared the low-cell-number fractions.

Conversion of TCR transcripts into cDNA relied on 5'RACE template switching, which added a universal primer site and UMIs. TCRdb passed the 5' RACE reads through MiXCR, listing each CDR3 protein once. The sample yields approximately 330,000 distinct CDR3 sequences, 9.5% to 15% seen once. Per germline, CDR1 SGHVS and CDR2 FNYEAQ. The CDR3 has 14 amino acids. The V end was cut by 1 base, the J end by 7 bases, with 10 bases between. Points on this clonotype: The target antigen is unknown.

Study-wide points: Primary-vaccination clones mostly resurfaced post-booster (less than 98% CD4, roughly 90% CD8). Among all clonotypes, a small share was observed in both CD4 and CD8 compartments.

V and J are TRBV7-6 and TRBJ2-2; D may be TRBD2 (6 bases). The sample was CD4+ T cells sorted from PBMCs, taken 15 days after the yellow fever booster vaccination. The clonotype comes from a young man who received the YFV17D yellow fever vaccine. The CDR3 DNA sequence: TGTGCCAGCAGCTTAGGAGTCGGGAGCGGGGAGCTGTTTTTT. Amino acid sequence: CASSLGVGSGELFF.